The rows below give T cell receptor beta chains drawn from one sample of a study of OX40 agonist ivuxolimab in advanced cancers. Libraries were prepared by immunoSEQ multiplex PCR; TCRdb keeps only in-frame clonotypes and omits some of them. The sample consists of more than 85,000 clones, around 90% of them appearing once. Sequenced material: CD4+ or CD8+ T cells sorted from blood, taken in a trial of the OX40 agonist ivuxolimab. These receptors all stem from an adult with an advanced solid tumor such as melanoma, head and neck, liver or kidney cancer. The CDR3 runs from the conserved cysteine through the conserved F or W. A D gene is named only where the DNA matches it firmly. The size field is filled for only some rows; it gives once, few, many or a size class.

d_call clone_size j_call v_call cdr3_nt cdr3_aa
NA NA TRBJ1-2 TRBV29-1 TGCAGCGTGGGAAGGACTGGGGTAGAGGGCTACACCTTC CSVGRTGVEGYTF
NA NA TRBJ2-7 TRBV4-3 TGCGCCAGCAGCCAAGATTCAGAGGGGTCGTATATAACTGCAGAGCAGTACTTC CASSQDSEGSYITAEQYF
NA NA TRBJ2-3 TRBV5-8 TGTGCCAGCAGCTTGGGGCGGTACACAGATACGCAGTATTTT CASSLGRYTDTQYF
NA NA TRBJ2-4 TRBV19 TGTGCCAGTAGCACTCAATCCCAACCCGAAAACATTCAGTACTTC CASSTQSQPENIQYF
NA NA TRBJ1-2 TRBV7-3 TGTGCCAGCAGCTTAACAGGGGGAGGGATGATAGGAGGCTACACCTTC CASSLTGGGMIGGYTF
NA NA TRBJ1-1 TRBV7-9 TGTGCCAGCAGCTTTCCCCAAACCGGCAGGAACACTGAAGCTTTCTTT CASSFPQTGRNTEAFF
NA NA TRBJ1-1 TRBV11-3 TGTGCCAGCAGCCCCGCGAGCACAGAGATGAACACTGAAGCTTTCTTT CASSPASTEMNTEAFF
NA NA TRBJ2-7 TRBV7-9 TGTGCCAGCAGCTTACCTCTCAAAGGCTACGAGCAGTACTTC CASSLPLKGYEQYF
TRBD1 few TRBJ2-7 TRBV30 TGTGCCTGGACCCGGGACAGGGGGCTGTACGAGCAGTACTTC CAWTRDRGLYEQYF
TRBD1 NA TRBJ1-4 TRBV19 TGTGCCAGTAGCCCGGGACAGGGAAATATGGCTAATGAAAAACTGTTTTTT CASSPGQGNMANEKLFF
TRBD1 NA TRBJ1-3 TRBV30 TGTGCCTGGAACGGCTCACCAGGGGGCTATGGAAACACCATATATTTT CAWNGSPGGYGNTIYF
NA NA TRBJ1-2 TRBV6-5 TGTGCCAGCAGTGTACAGGGAAAGTATGGCTACACCTTC CASSVQGKYGYTF
TRBD1 NA TRBJ2-5 TRBV5-1 TGCGCCAGCAGCTCAGGACAGGGCCAAGAGACCCAGTACTTC CASSSGQGQETQYF
NA once TRBJ1-1 TRBV29-1 TGCAGCGTTGAGTTGACAGCGAACACTGAAGCTTTCTTT CSVELTANTEAFF
NA NA TRBJ2-7 TRBV6-5 TGTGCCAGCAGTTACCTACCGGGACAAGACTACGAGCAGTACTTC CASSYLPGQDYEQYF
TRBD1 NA TRBJ1-4 TRBV6-6 TGTGCCAGCACCAACCCGCGGACAGGAAGGAACGAAAAACTGTTTTTT CASTNPRTGRNEKLFF
TRBD1 NA TRBJ1-5 TRBV28 TGTGCCAGCAGGAGTAACAGGGGGTTGAGCAATCAGCCCCAGCATTTT CASRSNRGLSNQPQHF
NA NA TRBJ2-5 TRBV28 TGTGCCAGCAGTTGGTCACAGGGGCGGGGGGAGACCCAGTACTTC CASSWSQGRGETQYF
NA NA TRBJ2-7 TRBV6-1 TGTGCCAGCAGTGTACAACGGGACAATCCCTACGAGCAGTACTTC CASSVQRDNPYEQYF
NA NA TRBJ2-5 TRBV25-1 TGTGCCAGCAGTGATAAAGACAACCGGTACCAAGAGACCCAGTACTTC CASSDKDNRYQETQYF
NA few TRBJ1-2 TRBV5-4 TGTGCCAGCAGCTTCGGCAGGTCGGTTGTGGGTGGCTACACCTTC CASSFGRSVVGGYTF
TRBD1 NA TRBJ2-7 TRBV10-3 TGTGCCATCAGTGGAAACAACAGGGGGCTTTCCTACGAGCAGTACTTC CAISGNNRGLSYEQYF
NA NA TRBJ2-3 TRBV10-1 TGCGCCGCGCCCCTGGGAACTAGCACAGATACGCAGTATTTT CAAPLGTSTDTQYF
TRBD2 NA TRBJ2-5 TRBV6-1 TGTGCCAGCAGTGAAACTAGCGGAGGGGTGGGGACCCAGTACTTC CASSETSGGVGTQYF
TRBD1 NA TRBJ2-5 TRBV5-1 TGCGCCAGCAGCTTGGAACAGGGGCCCCAAGAGACCCAGTACTTC CASSLEQGPQETQYF
NA NA TRBJ1-2 TRBV2 TGTGCCAGTCACATAAACCCCACCGGGGCCAGGGCAGGGGGCTACACCTTC CASHINPTGARAGGYTF
NA NA TRBJ1-2 TRBV30 TGTGCCTGGAGTGTAGGAAGTAACTATGGCTACACCTTC CAWSVGSNYGYTF
NA NA TRBJ2-3 TRBV19 TGTGCCAGTAGTCTCCGTCTATTAGATACGCAGTATTTT CASSLRLLDTQYF
TRBD2 NA TRBJ2-1 TRBV7-3 TGTGCCAGCAGCTTGGGGGTGGGACTAGCGGTTAATGAGCAGTTCTTC CASSLGVGLAVNEQFF
NA NA TRBJ2-1 TRBV6-5 TGTGCCAGCGGGGAGAGCTCCTACAATGAGCAGTTCTTC CASGESSYNEQFF
TRBD1 NA TRBJ1-4 TRBV27 TGTGCCAGCAGGGCCGGGACAGGGTCCGAAAAACTGTTTTTT CASRAGTGSEKLFF
NA NA TRBJ2-5 TRBV4-2 TGTGCCAGCAGCCAAGATGTAATAGTGGAGACCCAGTACTTC CASSQDVIVETQYF
NA NA TRBJ1-3 TRBV7-2 TGTGCCAGCAGCTCCAGGACCGTGGACTCTGGAAACACCATATATTTT CASSSRTVDSGNTIYF
NA NA TRBJ2-2 TRBV10-3 TGTGCCATCGTCCCCACGAACACCGGGGAGCTGTTTTTT CAIVPTNTGELFF
NA NA TRBJ1-3 TRBV11-3 TGTGCCAGCAGCTCTCGAAACACCATATATTTT CASSSRNTIYF
NA NA TRBJ1-2 TRBV5-5 TGTGCCAGCAGCTCCGCGACAGGTCCCGTCGCTGGCTACACCTTC CASSSATGPVAGYTF
NA NA TRBJ2-1 TRBV6-1 TGTGCCAGCAGTGTAAGACTAGACAATGAGCAGTTCTTC CASSVRLDNEQFF
TRBD1 NA TRBJ2-1 TRBV9 TGTGCCAGCAGCGTAGCTACCTGGGCGGGACAGGGCTTCTCCTACAATGAGCAGTTCTTC CASSVATWAGQGFSYNEQFF
NA NA TRBJ2-1 TRBV27 TGTGCCAGCAGTTTAAGCCTATCCCGGCCCAATGAGCAGTTCTTC CASSLSLSRPNEQFF
TRBD2 few TRBJ2-3 TRBV7-6 TGTGCCAGCAGTTCCGGCGCCCCCCAGGGCGGGGGAGATACGCAGTATTTT CASSSGAPQGGGDTQYF
NA NA TRBJ2-5 TRBV27 TGTGCCAGCAGTTTAGGCGGCACCAGGGAGACCCAGTACTTC CASSLGGTRETQYF